This is a list of T cell receptor beta chains from one sample in a study of T cells in Graves' hyperthyroidism and ophthalmopathy. TCRdb recomputed calls from the multiplex PCR reads with MiXCR, one row per CDR3 protein. There are about 710,000 distinct CDR3 sequences in the sample; around 15% occur only once, and around 7.7% lies in the top ten. Sequencing was performed on blood. All receptors come from a man younger than 35 with Graves' hyperthyroidism. Each CDR3 is given with its conserved first and last residue. D genes are given only for firm matches. Expanded clones get a size class; other rows say once, few or many, or leave the size out.

D gene,V gene,J gene,clone size,CDR3 protein,CDR3 DNA
-,TRBV5-6,TRBJ1-4,-,CASSFSKGFSEKLFF,TGTGCCAGCAGCTTTTCAAAGGGGTTTAGTGAAAAACTGTTTTTT
-,TRBV20-1,TRBJ2-5,-,CSAREVIQGPETQCF,TGCAGTGCTAGAGAGGTTATCCAGGGGCCAGAGACCCAGTGCTTC
TRBD1,TRBV10-2,TRBJ2-7,-,CATQGHSYEQYF,TGCGCCACACAGGGGCACTCCTACGAGCAGTACTTC
-,TRBV7-6,TRBJ2-1,-,CASSLYGGTYNEQFF,TGTGCCAGCAGCTTATACGGAGGAACCTACAATGAGCAGTTCTTC
TRBD1,TRBV6-1,TRBJ1-2,-,CASRNAGTDYGYTF,TGTGCCAGCAGAAACGCCGGGACAGACTATGGCTACACCTTC
-,TRBV14,TRBJ2-1,few,CASSQVGGPSYNEQFF,TGTGCCAGCAGCCAAGTCGGGGGGCCCTCCTACAATGAGCAGTTCTTC
-,TRBV7-9,TRBJ2-2,-,CASSFSPANTGEPFF,TGTGCCAGCAGCTTTAGCCCTGCGAACACCGGGGAGCCGTTTTTT
TRBD1,TRBV29-1,TRBJ2-7,few,CSVEGTGDPSPYEQYF,TGCAGCGTTGAAGGGACAGGCGACCCGTCGCCCTACGAGCAGTACTTC
-,TRBV3-1,TRBJ1-2,many,CASSQGSRLKGYTF,TGTGCCAGCAGCCAAGGTTCGAGACTTAAGGGCTACACCTTC
TRBD2,TRBV5-4,TRBJ2-7,few,CASSPSSGLSYEQYF,TGTGCCAGCAGCCCTTCTAGCGGGCTTTCCTACGAGCAGTACTTC
-,TRBV2,TRBJ1-3,-,CASSEDGGRGNTIYF,TGTGCCAGCAGTGAAGATGGGGGGCGAGGAAACACCATATATTTT
-,TRBV11-2,TRBJ2-3,-,CASSLDSTASATDTQYF,TGTGCCAGCAGCTTAGATTCCACGGCGAGCGCCACAGATACGCAGTATTTT
TRBD1,TRBV20-1,TRBJ2-7,-,CSASIGQGSYEQYF,TGCAGTGCTAGTATTGGACAGGGATCCTACGAGCAGTACTTC
-,TRBV6-2/TRBV6-3,TRBJ2-1,few,CASSYRTHPVSNEQFF,TGTGCCAGCAGTTACAGGACTCACCCTGTTTCCAATGAGCAGTTCTTC
-,TRBV3-1,TRBJ1-2,-,CASNQVPRDGYTF,TGTGCCAGCAACCAAGTCCCCCGCGATGGCTACACCTTC
-,TRBV11-3,TRBJ2-7,few,CASSLGEGATYEQYF,TGTGCCAGCAGCTTAGGGGAGGGGGCCACCTACGAGCAGTACTTC
TRBD1,TRBV29-1,TRBJ2-7,few,CSVEVRGYEQYF,TGCAGCGTTGAAGTCAGGGGGTATGAGCAGTACTTC
-,TRBV7-3,TRBJ2-3,-,CASSSGTPPGTQYF,TGTGCCAGCAGCTCCGGGACCCCGCCCGGTACGCAGTATTTT
-,TRBV2,TRBJ1-4,-,CASRVTEKLFF,TGTGCCAGCCGAGTGACGGAAAAACTGTTTTTT
TRBD2,TRBV28,TRBJ2-7,many,CASSFRHSGRAVEQYF,TGTGCCAGCAGTTTCCGTCATAGCGGGAGGGCCGTGGAGCAGTACTTC
-,TRBV12-3/TRBV12-4,TRBJ1-1,many,CASSLQQKMNTEAFF,TGTGCCAGCAGTTTACAACAGAAGATGAACACTGAAGCTTTCTTT
TRBD1,TRBV2,TRBJ2-5,many,CASSVGTGGQETQYF,TGTGCCAGCAGTGTGGGGACAGGGGGACAAGAGACCCAGTACTTC
-,TRBV5-1,TRBJ1-1,few,CASSATRGTEAFF,TGCGCCAGCAGCGCTACTCGAGGCACTGAAGCTTTCTTT
-,TRBV29-1,TRBJ2-5,few,CSVENRLGGETQYF,TGCAGCGTCGAAAACCGACTAGGAGGAGAGACCCAGTACTTC
TRBD1,TRBV2,TRBJ2-7,-,CASTGDRTSYEQYF,TGTGCCAGCACCGGGGACAGGACATCCTACGAGCAGTACTTC
TRBD2,TRBV10-3,TRBJ2-1,many,CAISESRLAGAVPTNEQFF,TGTGCCATCAGTGAGTCACGTCTAGCGGGAGCCGTCCCCACTAATGAGCAGTTCTTC
TRBD1,TRBV5-5,TRBJ2-7,few,CASSQRTGKGAYEQYF,TGTGCCAGCAGCCAACGGACAGGGAAAGGTGCTTACGAGCAGTACTTC
-,TRBV2,TRBJ2-1,many,CASPTLGNEQFF,TGTGCCAGCCCGACTTTAGGGAATGAGCAGTTCTTC
-,TRBV12-3/TRBV12-4,TRBJ2-5,few,CASSLVLSARERETQYF,TGTGCCAGCAGTTTAGTTTTATCTGCCAGGGAAAGGGAGACCCAGTACTTC
-,TRBV4-1,TRBJ1-1,-,CASSRDILNTEAFF,TGCGCCAGCAGCCGAGACATTCTGAACACTGAAGCTTTCTTT
TRBD1,TRBV28,TRBJ2-4,many,CASSLSGGSFAKNIQYF,TGTGCCAGCAGTTTGTCAGGGGGCAGTTTTGCCAAAAACATTCAGTACTTC
TRBD1,TRBV28,TRBJ1-1,many,CASSPDRSADTEAFF,TGTGCCAGCAGTCCGGACAGGTCGGCCGACACTGAAGCTTTCTTT
TRBD1,TRBV11-3,TRBJ1-4,few,CASADRVDEKLFF,TGTGCCAGCGCTGACAGGGTTGATGAAAAACTGTTTTTT
TRBD1,TRBV7-2,TRBJ2-5,many,CASSFGDRVKETQYF,TGTGCCAGCAGCTTCGGGGACAGGGTAAAGGAGACCCAGTACTTC
TRBD2,TRBV7-8,TRBJ2-7,-,CASSFEGTSGTTYEQYF,TGTGCCAGCAGCTTCGAAGGGACTAGCGGGACGACCTACGAGCAGTACTTC
TRBD1,TRBV19,TRBJ1-2,few,CASSMGRGYGYTF,TGTGCCAGTAGTATGGGCAGGGGGTATGGCTACACCTTC
TRBD1,TRBV7-2,TRBJ2-7,-,CATNRDRGTYEQYF,TGTGCCACTAACAGGGACAGGGGAACCTACGAGCAGTACTTC
-,TRBV2,TRBJ1-3,-,CASSVLSGAAGNTIYF,TGTGCCAGCAGTGTGTTGTCAGGGGCCGCTGGAAACACCATATATTTT